These T cell receptor beta chains were read from a single sample in a study of post-analysis software for immune sequencing data. In TCRdb, the PCR reads were re-called with MiXCR into one record per CDR3 protein. The table includes under 900,000 distinct CDR3 sequences, 53% detected once. The sequenced material came from blood. Receptors originate from a girl under 18 with multiple sclerosis. Each CDR3 is given with its conserved first and last residue. Fields, in order: D gene, J gene, V gene, clone size, CDR3 DNA, CDR3 protein. The D gene is left open where the match is weak. A row's size may be missing; if present it is once, few, many or a size class.

d_call: NA; j_call: TRBJ2-1; v_call: TRBV7-9; clone_size: once; cdr3_nt: TGTGCCAGCCACGACTCGGCCTACAATGAGCAGTTCTTC; cdr3_aa: CASHDSAYNEQFF
d_call: NA; j_call: TRBJ1-5; v_call: TRBV12-3/TRBV12-4; clone_size: NA; cdr3_nt: TGTGCCAGCCAATGGGCAGCCCGTTTTCAGCCCCAGCATTTT; cdr3_aa: CASQWAARFQPQHF
d_call: NA; j_call: TRBJ1-2; v_call: TRBV7-9; clone_size: NA; cdr3_nt: TGTGCCAGCACCCTGATCGGCAGAGATGGCTACACCTTC; cdr3_aa: CASTLIGRDGYTF
d_call: TRBD2; j_call: TRBJ2-1; v_call: TRBV3-1; clone_size: few; cdr3_nt: TGTGCCAGCAGCCAAAGACTAGCGGGAGAGAATGAGCAGTTCTTC; cdr3_aa: CASSQRLAGENEQFF
d_call: TRBD2; j_call: TRBJ2-3; v_call: TRBV7-2; clone_size: NA; cdr3_nt: TGTGCCAGCAGCTATCAATTACGGACTAGCGGGGGTCCAGATACGCAGTATTTT; cdr3_aa: CASSYQLRTSGGPDTQYF
d_call: NA; j_call: TRBJ1-5; v_call: TRBV4-1; clone_size: few; cdr3_nt: TGCGCCAGCAGCCAGTTGGTGGGCAATCAGCCCCAGCATTTT; cdr3_aa: CASSQLVGNQPQHF
d_call: TRBD2; j_call: TRBJ2-5; v_call: TRBV7-2; clone_size: few; cdr3_nt: TGTGCCAGCAGCTTAGCCGGGACTAGCGGTCAAGAGACCCAGTACTTC; cdr3_aa: CASSLAGTSGQETQYF
d_call: TRBD2; j_call: TRBJ2-3; v_call: TRBV12-3/TRBV12-4; clone_size: NA; cdr3_nt: TGTGCCAGCAGCCGCCAGGGAGGGAGGGGCTCGGGGGATACGCAGTATTTT; cdr3_aa: CASSRQGGRGSGDTQYF
d_call: NA; j_call: TRBJ1-1; v_call: TRBV7-2; clone_size: NA; cdr3_nt: TGTGCCAGCAGCTTATTCGACCGACTGAACACTGAAGCTTTCTTT; cdr3_aa: CASSLFDRLNTEAFF
d_call: TRBD1; j_call: TRBJ1-2; v_call: TRBV12-3/TRBV12-4; clone_size: NA; cdr3_nt: TGTGCCACCATACCCGGGGGGACAGGACTCCGCTACACCTTC; cdr3_aa: CATIPGGTGLRYTF
d_call: NA; j_call: TRBJ2-3; v_call: TRBV7-9; clone_size: NA; cdr3_nt: TGTGCCAGCAGCCCCTATTCGGGCGCTACGGTACGCGATACGCAGTATTTT; cdr3_aa: CASSPYSGATVRDTQYF
d_call: NA; j_call: TRBJ2-1; v_call: TRBV29-1; clone_size: few; cdr3_nt: TGCAGCGTGGACCCTGCGGGGCCGTACAATGAGCAGTTCTTC; cdr3_aa: CSVDPAGPYNEQFF
d_call: TRBD2; j_call: TRBJ2-1; v_call: TRBV7-9; clone_size: few; cdr3_nt: TGTGCCAGCAGGACAACTAGCGGGGATGACAATGAGCAGTTCTTC; cdr3_aa: CASRTTSGDDNEQFF
d_call: TRBD2; j_call: TRBJ2-5; v_call: TRBV2; clone_size: NA; cdr3_nt: TGTGCCAGCAGCGACCGCTCTAGCGGGACCCAAGAGACCCAGTACTTC; cdr3_aa: CASSDRSSGTQETQYF
d_call: NA; j_call: TRBJ2-3; v_call: TRBV5-1; clone_size: few; cdr3_nt: TGCGCCAGCAGCCCAACTCCCTCAGATACGCAGTATTTT; cdr3_aa: CASSPTPSDTQYF
d_call: TRBD1; j_call: TRBJ1-5; v_call: TRBV6-5; clone_size: NA; cdr3_nt: TGCGCCAGCAACCCGGGACAGCCCCTTAGCAATCAGCCCCAGCATTTT; cdr3_aa: CASNPGQPLSNQPQHF
d_call: NA; j_call: TRBJ1-2; v_call: TRBV6-5; clone_size: NA; cdr3_nt: TGTGCCAGCAGTCCCTTTTTCGGGGATGGCTACACCTTC; cdr3_aa: CASSPFFGDGYTF